A single sample gave rise to the 23 T cell receptor beta chains below, sequenced in a study of monozygotic twins with inflammatory bowel disease. TCRdb reprocessed the 5' RACE reads and keeps a single row for each CDR3 protein, giving no DNA. The sample totals 300,000 to 350,000 distinct CDR3 sequences. The specimen was blood. All receptors derive from a human donor with ulcerative colitis or Crohn's disease, or a healthy co-twin of an affected twin (not recorded which).

This chain uses TRBV4-1 with TRBJ1-4. Germline CDR1 and CDR2: MGHRA and YSYEKL. The CDR3 totals 13 residues. CDR3 protein: CASSQKINEKLFF.

V usage is TRBV18 and J usage is TRBJ1-4; TCRdb designates TRBD1, a call that cannot be tested without DNA. This CDR3 is 16 amino acids long. Germline CDR1 reads KGHSH; CDR2 reads LQKENI. CDR3: CASSPNRQGANEKLFF.

The rearrangement uses TRBV20-1 and TRBJ2-1; with no DNA, the TCRdb D assignment of TRBD1 cannot be verified. This CDR3 region has 14 residues. The germline V gene encodes CDR1 DFQATT and CDR2 SNEGSKA (reference sequence). The CDR3 here is CSAPLPGVFNEQFF.

This rearrangement joins TRBV12-2 to TRBJ2-2; TCRdb's D call of TRBD2 is untestable without DNA. TRBV12-2 is shown as a pseudogene. This CDR3 has 22 amino acids. CDR3 loop: CASRSETSGGVIVLKNTGELFF.

The V gene is TRBV20-1, the J gene TRBJ2-5; TCRdb's D gene call, TRBD1, goes unchecked for lack of DNA. CDR3 length: 12 amino acids. The V gene's germline CDR1 is DFQATT and CDR2 SNEGSKA (reference sequence). The CDR3 loop reads CSARRGGETQYF.

The genes are TRBV5-1 and TRBJ1-1; TCRdb picks TRBD1, but there is no DNA to check that call. Germline CDR1 is SGHRS and CDR2 is YFSETQ. The CDR3 contains 17 residues. The CDR3 loop is CASTSTGQAGGNTEAFF. Filled out from reference TRBV5-1 and TRBJ1-1, the complete variable domain reads KAGVTQTPRYLIKTRGQQVTLSCSPISGHRSVSWYQQTPGQGLQFLFEYFSETQRNKGNFPGRFSGRQFSNSRSEMNVSTLELGDSALYLCASTSTGQAGGNTEAFFGQGTRLTVV.

The genes are TRBV12-3 or TRBV12-4 and TRBJ2-1; TCRdb names TRBD1, which stays unverified in the absence of DNA. This CDR3 region has 16 residues. This chain's CDR3 is CASSFPGSDPVNEQFF.

The J gene is TRBJ2-3, the V gene TRBV5-4. The CDR3 covers 11 residues. Germline assignment: CDR1 SGHNT and CDR2 YYREEE (reference sequence). The CDR3 sequence is CASANTDTQYF.

The chain recombines TRBV4-2 with TRBJ2-1; lacking DNA, the TRBD2 call made by TCRdb goes unchecked. In germline, CDR1 is LGHNA, CDR2 YNFKEQ. The CDR3 is 17 residues long. CDR3 amino acids: CASSQDELAGVVDEQFF.

The CDR3: CASSLLASGGHEQFF. The chain has TRBV7-9 and TRBJ2-1; the TCRdb call, TRBD2, lacks DNA for checking. This CDR3 comprises 15 residues. Germline values: CDR1 SEHNR, CDR2 FQNEAQ (reference sequence).

This sequence joins TRBV19 and TRBJ1-1. The CDR3 covers 13 residues. Germline-derived CDR1 and CDR2 are LNHDA and SQIVND (reference sequence). CDR3 amino acids: CASRWAGNTEAFF. Combining the CDR3 with reference TRBV19 and TRBJ1-1 gives the whole variable domain DGGITQSPKYLFRKEGQNVTLSCEQNLNHDAMYWYRQDPGQGLRLIYYSQIVNDFQKGDIAEGYSVSREKKESFPLTVTSAQKNPTAFYLCASRWAGNTEAFFGQGTRLTVV.

The chain recombines TRBV20-1 with TRBJ2-1; TCRdb's D gene call, TRBD2, goes unchecked for lack of DNA. Per germline, CDR1 DFQATT and CDR2 SNEGSKA (reference sequence). The length of the CDR3 is 13 residues. The CDR3 here is CSAPERVYNEQFF.

The genes are TRBV6-5 and TRBJ1-2. Germline V gene lookup returns CDR1 MNHEY and CDR2 SVGAGI. The CDR3 contains 13 residues. This CDR3 reads CASSTGQALGYTF.

V usage is TRBV5-1 and J usage is TRBJ2-2; with no DNA, the TCRdb D assignment of TRBD1 cannot be verified. The germline V gene has CDR1 SGHRS and CDR2 YFSETQ. This CDR3 has 13 residues. CDR3 sequence reads: CASRKGADWELFF.

The rearrangement joins TRBV29-1 to TRBJ2-7. The CDR3 has 13 residues. Per germline, CDR1 SQVTM and CDR2 ANQGSEA. CDR3 region: CSVLRPDSYEQYF.

The chain carries TRBV25-1 and TRBJ1-4. Germline V gives CDR1 MGHDK, CDR2 SYGVNS. The length of the CDR3 is 15 residues. This chain's CDR3 is CASSELAAGSEKLFF.

This chain joins TRBV5-1 and TRBJ2-2; TCRdb's assignment of TRBD1 cannot be checked, as there is no DNA. CDR1 and CDR2 (germline): SGHRS, YFSETQ. CDR3 length: 17 residues. CDR3 amino acids: CASRLGLSNPPAGELFF.

This chain links TRBV25-1 with TRBJ2-2. Germline CDR1 MGHDK, CDR2 SYGVNS. This CDR3 spans 15 amino acids. Here the CDR3 reads CASIEFGTNTGELFF. Full variable domain (remainder filled in from reference TRBV25-1 and TRBJ2-2): EADIYQTPRYLVIGTGKKITLECSQTMGHDKMYWYQQDPGMELHLIHYSYGVNSTEKGDLSSESTVSRIRTEHFPLTLESARPSHTSQYLCASIEFGTNTGELFFGEGSRLTVL.

The CDR3 protein is CSVEKNGWEQFF. The chain combines TRBV29-1 with TRBJ2-1. The CDR3 covers 12 residues. CDR1 is SQVTM and CDR2 is ANQGSEA in the germline V gene.

V usage is TRBV14 and J usage is TRBJ1-2. Germline V gives CDR1 SGHDN, CDR2 FVKESK. The length of the CDR3 is 14 residues. CDR3 region: CASSQRITVASYTF.

V usage is TRBV5-1 and J usage is TRBJ2-1. The CDR3 runs to 16 residues. Germline values: CDR1 SGHRS, CDR2 YFSETQ. The chain's CDR3 is CASSLPSQATYNEQFF.

This chain joins TRBV5-1 and TRBJ2-7; TCRdb indicates TRBD1, and absent DNA this call remains unverified. CDR1 is SGHRS and CDR2 is YFSETQ in the germline V gene. This CDR3 is built from 16 residues. CDR3 region: CASSGIRQGPSDEQYF.

The chain uses TRBV20-1 and TRBJ2-1; the TCRdb D gene call, TRBD2, has no DNA to confirm it. Germline V gene sequence: CDR1 DFQATT, CDR2 SNEGSKA (reference sequence). The CDR3 extends over 15 amino acids. CDR3 sequence: CSAPGLAGVYNEQFF.